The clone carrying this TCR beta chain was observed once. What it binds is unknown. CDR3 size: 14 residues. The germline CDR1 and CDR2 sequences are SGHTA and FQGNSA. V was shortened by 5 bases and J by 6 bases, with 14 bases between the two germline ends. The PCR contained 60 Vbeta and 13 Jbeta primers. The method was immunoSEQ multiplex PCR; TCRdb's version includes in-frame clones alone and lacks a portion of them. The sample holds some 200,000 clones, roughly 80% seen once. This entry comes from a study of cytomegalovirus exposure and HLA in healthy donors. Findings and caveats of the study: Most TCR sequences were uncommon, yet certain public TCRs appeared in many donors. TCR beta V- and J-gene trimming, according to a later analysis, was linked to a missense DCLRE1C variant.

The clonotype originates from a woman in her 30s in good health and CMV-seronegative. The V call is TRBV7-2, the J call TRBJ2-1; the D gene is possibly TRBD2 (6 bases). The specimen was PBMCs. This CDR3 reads CASSEIREINEQFF. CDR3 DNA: TGTGCCAGCAGCGAGATTCGGGAGATCAATGAGCAGTTCTTC.